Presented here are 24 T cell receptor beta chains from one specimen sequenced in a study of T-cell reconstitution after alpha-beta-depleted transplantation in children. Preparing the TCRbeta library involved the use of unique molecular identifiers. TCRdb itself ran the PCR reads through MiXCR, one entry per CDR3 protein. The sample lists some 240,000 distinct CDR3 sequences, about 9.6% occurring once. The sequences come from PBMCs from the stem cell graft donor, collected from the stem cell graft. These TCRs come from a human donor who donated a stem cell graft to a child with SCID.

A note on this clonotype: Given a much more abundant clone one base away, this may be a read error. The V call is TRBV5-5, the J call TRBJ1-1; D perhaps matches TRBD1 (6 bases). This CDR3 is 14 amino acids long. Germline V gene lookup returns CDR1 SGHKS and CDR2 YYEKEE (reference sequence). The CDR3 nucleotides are TGTGCCAGCAGCCCTGGACAGAGAAACACTGAAGCTCTCTTT. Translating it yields CASSPGQRNTEALF.

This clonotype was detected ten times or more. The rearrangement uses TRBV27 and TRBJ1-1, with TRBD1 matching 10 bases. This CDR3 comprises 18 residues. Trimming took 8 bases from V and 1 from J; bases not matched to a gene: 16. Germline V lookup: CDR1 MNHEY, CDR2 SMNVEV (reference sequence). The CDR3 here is CASGTGAIREGKNTEAFF. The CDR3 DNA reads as TGTGCCAGCGGGACAGGGGCTATAAGAGAGGGTAAGAACACTGAAGCTTTCTTT.

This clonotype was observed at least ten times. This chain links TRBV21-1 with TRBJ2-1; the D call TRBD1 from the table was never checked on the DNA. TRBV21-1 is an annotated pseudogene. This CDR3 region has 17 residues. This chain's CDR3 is CASSKPRLDRGQDEQFF. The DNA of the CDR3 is TGTGCCAGCAGCAAACCCCGACTCGACAGGGGGCAGGATGAGCAGTTCTTC.

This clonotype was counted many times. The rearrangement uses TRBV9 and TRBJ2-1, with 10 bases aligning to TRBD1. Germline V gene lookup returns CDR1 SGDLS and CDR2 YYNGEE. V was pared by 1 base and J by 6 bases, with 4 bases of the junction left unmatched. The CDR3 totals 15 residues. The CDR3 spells CASSVRDRGFNEQFF. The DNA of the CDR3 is TGTGCCAGCAGCGTAAGGGACAGGGGCTTCAATGAGCAGTTCTTC. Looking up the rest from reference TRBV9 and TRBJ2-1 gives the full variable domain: DSGVTQTPKHLITATGQRVTLRCSPRSGDLSVYWYQQSLDQGLQFLIQYYNGEERAKGNILERFSAQQFPDLHSELNLSSLELGDSALYFCASSVRDRGFNEQFFGPGTRLTVL.

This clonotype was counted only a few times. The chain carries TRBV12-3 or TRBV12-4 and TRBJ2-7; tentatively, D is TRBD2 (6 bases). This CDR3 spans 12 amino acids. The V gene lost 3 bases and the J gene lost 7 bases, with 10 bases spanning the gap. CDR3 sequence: CASSFVGGEQYF. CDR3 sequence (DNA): TGTGCCAGCAGTTTTGTTGGGGGGGAGCAGTACTTC.

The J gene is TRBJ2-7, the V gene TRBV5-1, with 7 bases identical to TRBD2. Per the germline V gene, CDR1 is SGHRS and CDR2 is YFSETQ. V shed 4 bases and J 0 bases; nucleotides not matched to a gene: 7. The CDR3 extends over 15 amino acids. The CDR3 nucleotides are TGCGCCAGCAGCCCCGGGGGGATCCTCTCCTACGAGCAGTACTTC. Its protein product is CASSPGGILSYEQYF.

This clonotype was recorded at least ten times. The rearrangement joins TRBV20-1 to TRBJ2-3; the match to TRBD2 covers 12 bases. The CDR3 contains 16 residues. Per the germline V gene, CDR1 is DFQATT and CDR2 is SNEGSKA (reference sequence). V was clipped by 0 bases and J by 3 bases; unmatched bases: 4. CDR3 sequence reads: CSARDRLAGGTDTQYF. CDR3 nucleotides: TGCAGTGCTAGAGATCGGCTAGCGGGGGGGACAGATACGCAGTATTTT.

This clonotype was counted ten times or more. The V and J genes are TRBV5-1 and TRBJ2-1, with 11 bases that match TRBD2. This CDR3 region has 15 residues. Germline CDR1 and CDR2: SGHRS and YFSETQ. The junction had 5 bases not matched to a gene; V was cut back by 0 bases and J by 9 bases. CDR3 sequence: CASSLATSGGIEQFF. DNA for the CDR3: TGCGCCAGCAGCTTGGCCACTAGCGGGGGAATTGAGCAGTTCTTC.

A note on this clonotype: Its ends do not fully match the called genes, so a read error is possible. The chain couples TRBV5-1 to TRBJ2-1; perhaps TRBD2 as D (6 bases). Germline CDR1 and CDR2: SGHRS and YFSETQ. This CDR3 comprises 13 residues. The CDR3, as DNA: TGTGCCAGCAACGGGGGAGGCTACAATGAGCAGTTCTTC. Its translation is CASNGGGYNEQFF.

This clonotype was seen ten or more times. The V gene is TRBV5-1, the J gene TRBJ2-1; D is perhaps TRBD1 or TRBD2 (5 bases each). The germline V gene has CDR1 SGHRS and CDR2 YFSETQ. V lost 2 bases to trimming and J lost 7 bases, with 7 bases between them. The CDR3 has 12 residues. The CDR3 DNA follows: TGCGCCAGCAGCTTTGAGGGGAATGAGCAGTTCTTC. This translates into CASSFEGNEQFF.

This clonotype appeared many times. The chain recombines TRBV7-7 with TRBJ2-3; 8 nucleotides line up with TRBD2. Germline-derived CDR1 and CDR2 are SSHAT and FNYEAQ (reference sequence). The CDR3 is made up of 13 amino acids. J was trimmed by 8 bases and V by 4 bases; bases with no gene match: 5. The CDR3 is CASSSAGDGTQYF. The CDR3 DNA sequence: TGTGCCAGCAGCTCAGCGGGGGATGGTACGCAGTATTTT.

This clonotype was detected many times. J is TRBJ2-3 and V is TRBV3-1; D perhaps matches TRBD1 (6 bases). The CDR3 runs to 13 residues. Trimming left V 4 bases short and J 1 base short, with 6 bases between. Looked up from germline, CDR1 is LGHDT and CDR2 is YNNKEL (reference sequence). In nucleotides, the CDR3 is TGTGCCAGCAGCCGGACAGGCACAGATACGCAGTATTTT. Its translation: CASSRTGTDTQYF.

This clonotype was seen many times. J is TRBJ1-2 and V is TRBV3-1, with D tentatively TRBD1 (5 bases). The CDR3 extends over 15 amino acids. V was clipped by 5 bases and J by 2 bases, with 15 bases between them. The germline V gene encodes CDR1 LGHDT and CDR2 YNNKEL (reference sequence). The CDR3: CASSWDPRANYGYTF. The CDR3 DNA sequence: TGTGCCAGCAGCTGGGACCCAAGGGCGAACTATGGCTACACCTTC.

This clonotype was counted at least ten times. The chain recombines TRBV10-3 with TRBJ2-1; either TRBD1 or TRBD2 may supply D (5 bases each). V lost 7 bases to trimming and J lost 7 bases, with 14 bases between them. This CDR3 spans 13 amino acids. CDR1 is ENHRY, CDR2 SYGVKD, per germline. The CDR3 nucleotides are TGTGCCATCAAGCGTGGGGACGAGAATGAGCAGTTCTTC. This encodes CAIKRGDENEQFF.

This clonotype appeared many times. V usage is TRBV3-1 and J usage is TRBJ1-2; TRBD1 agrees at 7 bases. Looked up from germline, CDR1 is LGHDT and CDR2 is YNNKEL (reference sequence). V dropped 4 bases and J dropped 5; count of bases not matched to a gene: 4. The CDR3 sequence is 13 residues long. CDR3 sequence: CASSPTGLYGYTF. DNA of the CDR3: TGTGCCAGCAGCCCGACAGGGCTATATGGCTACACCTTC.

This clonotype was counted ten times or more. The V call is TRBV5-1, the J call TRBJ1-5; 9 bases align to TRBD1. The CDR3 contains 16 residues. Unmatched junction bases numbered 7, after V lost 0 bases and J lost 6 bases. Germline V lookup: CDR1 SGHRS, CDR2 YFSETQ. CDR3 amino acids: CASSLGDRDQGQPQHF. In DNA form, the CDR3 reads TGCGCCAGCAGCTTGGGGGACAGGGACCAAGGTCAGCCCCAGCATTTT.

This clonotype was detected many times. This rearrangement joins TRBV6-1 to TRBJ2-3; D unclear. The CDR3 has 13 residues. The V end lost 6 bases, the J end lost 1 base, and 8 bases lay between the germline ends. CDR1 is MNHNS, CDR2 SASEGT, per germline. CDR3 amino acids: CASRPPRTDTQYF. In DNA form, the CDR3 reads TGTGCCAGCAGGCCACCCCGCACAGATACGCAGTATTTT.

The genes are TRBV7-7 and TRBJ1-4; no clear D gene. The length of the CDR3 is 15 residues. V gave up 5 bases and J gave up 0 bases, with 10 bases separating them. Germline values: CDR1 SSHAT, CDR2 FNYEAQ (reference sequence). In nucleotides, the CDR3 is TGTGCCAGCAGCCGACGATGGGCAACTAATGAAAAACTGTTTTTT. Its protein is CASSRRWATNEKLFF.

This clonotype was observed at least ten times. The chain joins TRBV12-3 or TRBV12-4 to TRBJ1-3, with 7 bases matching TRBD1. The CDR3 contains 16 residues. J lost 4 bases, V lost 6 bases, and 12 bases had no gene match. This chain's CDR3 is CASSNRDSHAGNTIYF. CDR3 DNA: TGTGCCAGCAGCAACCGGGACAGCCACGCGGGAAACACCATATATTTT.

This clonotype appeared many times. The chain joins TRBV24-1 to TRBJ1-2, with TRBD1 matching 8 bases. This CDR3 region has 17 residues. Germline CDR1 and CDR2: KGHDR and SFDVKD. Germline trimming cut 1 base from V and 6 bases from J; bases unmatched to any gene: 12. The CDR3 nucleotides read TGTGCCACCAGTGATTTACCTACGGGACAGGTGCGGGATGGCTACACCTTC. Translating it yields CATSDLPTGQVRDGYTF.

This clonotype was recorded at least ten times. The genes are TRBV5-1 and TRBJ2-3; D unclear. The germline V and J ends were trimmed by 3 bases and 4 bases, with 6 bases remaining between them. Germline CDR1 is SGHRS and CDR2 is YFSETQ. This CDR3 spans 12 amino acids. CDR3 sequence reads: CASSSHPDTQYF. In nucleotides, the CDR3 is TGCGCCAGCAGCTCGCACCCAGATACGCAGTATTTT.

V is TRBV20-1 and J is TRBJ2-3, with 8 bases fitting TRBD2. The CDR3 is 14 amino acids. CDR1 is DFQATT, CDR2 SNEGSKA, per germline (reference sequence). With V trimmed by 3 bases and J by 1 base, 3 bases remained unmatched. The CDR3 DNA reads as TGCAGTGCTAGGCGGGGGGCCGGCACAGATACGCAGTATTTT. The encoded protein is CSARRGAGTDTQYF.

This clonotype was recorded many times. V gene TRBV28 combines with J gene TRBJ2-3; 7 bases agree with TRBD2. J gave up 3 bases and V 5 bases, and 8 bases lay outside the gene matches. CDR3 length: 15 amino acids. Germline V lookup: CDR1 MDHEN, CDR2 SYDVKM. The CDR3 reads CASSPGTGGTDTQYF. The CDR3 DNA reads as TGTGCCAGCAGTCCTGGGACGGGGGGTACAGATACGCAGTATTTT.

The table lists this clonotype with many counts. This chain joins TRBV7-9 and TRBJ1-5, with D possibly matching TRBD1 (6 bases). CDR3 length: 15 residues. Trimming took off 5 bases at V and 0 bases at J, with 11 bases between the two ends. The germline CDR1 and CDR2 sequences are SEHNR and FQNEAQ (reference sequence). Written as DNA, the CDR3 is TGTGCCAGCAGCGAACAGGGTGATAGCAATCAGCCCCAGCATTTT. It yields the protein CASSEQGDSNQPQHF.